This T cell receptor beta chain was identified during a study of early T cells in non-severe SARS-CoV-2 infection. Overall study: Sequenced bulk RNA came from whole blood that was unsorted, and chains were unpaired.

Individual cDNA molecules received unique molecular identifiers during library preparation. TCRdb re-analysed the 5' RACE reads in MiXCR, keeping a single row per CDR3 protein. The data contain over 25,000 distinct CDR3 sequences, about 7% of them singletons. Overall study results and limits: The study's VDJdb matching favored anti-spike CD8 responses and missed private and CD4 specificities.

Many counts were recorded for this clonotype. Its specificity is unknown. This clonotype was sampled from an adult who was a healthcare worker with PCR-confirmed SARS-CoV-2 infection or an uninfected control (not recorded which). Sequenced material: whole blood.

CDR3 coding DNA: TGTGCCAGCAGCTTAGCGGGAGGAGCGGTAGAGACCCAGTACTTC. Encoded protein: CASSLAGGAVETQYF. The V call is TRBV7-3, the J call TRBJ2-5, with 8 bases identical to TRBD2. The CDR3 consists of 15 residues. Losses at the gene ends were 2 bases for V and 4 bases for J; bases not matched to a gene: 6. The germline CDR1 and CDR2 sequences are SGHTA and FQGTGA.